This T cell receptor beta chain is from a study of T cells in tumors after PD-1 blockade. Only in-frame clones appear in the TCRdb table, and some are missing; sequencing was by immunoSEQ multiplex PCR. The repertoire includes more than 6,500 clones, around 69% of them detected once, and 8% to 9% sits in the top ten. The CDR3 covers 15 residues. Germline V lookup: CDR1 SGHKS, CDR2 YYEKEE (reference sequence). With 4 bases clipped from V and 4 bases from J, the junction kept 6 bases outside the gene matches. Template: tumor biopsy or peripheral blood genomic DNA, 616-6,004 ng per sample. The sequence was collected from a human donor with basal cell carcinoma. The sequencing here drew on tumor tissue, taken after anti-PD-1 treatment. This chain connects TRBV5-5 to TRBJ1-4, with 8 bases aligning to TRBD1. CDR3 bases: TGTGCCAGCAGCCCGGGGACAGGCTATAATGAAAAACTGTTTTTT. It yields the protein CASSPGTGYNEKLFF.